This TCR beta chain came from a study of blood T cell repertoires in COVID-19. Study overall: From the United States, Italy and Spain came samples of acute and convalescent COVID-19.

Enrollment of patients from Seattle took place during active infection, with longitudinal follow-up. The germline CDR1 and CDR2 sequences are LGHDT and YNNKEL (reference sequence). The V end was cut by 1 base, the J end by 7 bases, with 5 bases between. The CDR3 consists of 12 residues. Per the study methods: Amplification with reference gene primers provided the estimates of nucleated cell counts. TCRdb's copy holds only in-frame clones and misses some; the assay was immunoSEQ multiplex PCR. The V and J calls and clone size were taken over from that table, and D and trimming were inferred from the DNA. The repertoire holds around 400,000 clones, over 75% seen once, with about 10% in the top ten.

The chain has TRBV3-1 (or the pseudogene TRBV3-2) and TRBJ2-1; D gene unclear. Sequencing input: peripheral blood. The TCR comes from a woman aged 30 to 39 with COVID-19, enrolled during active disease. The CDR3 region is CASSQVNNEQFF. The CDR3 region has the DNA TGTGCCAGCAGCCAAGTAAATAATGAGCAGTTCTTC.